The 9 T cell receptor beta chains in this list originate from one sample, sequenced in a study of radiotherapy plus CTLA-4 blockade in lung cancer. TCRdb's copy holds only in-frame clones and misses some; the assay was immunoSEQ multiplex PCR. The sample includes 50,000 or so clones, roughly three quarters seen only once; the top ten take around 8.3%. The source material was peripheral blood, sampled from a patient treated with radiotherapy plus ipilimumab. The receptors stem from a human donor with non-small cell lung cancer who had stable disease on radiotherapy plus ipilimumab.

The chain recombines TRBV28 with TRBJ1-2; TRBD1 might be the D (6 bases). The germline V and J ends were trimmed by 3 bases and 4 bases, with 12 bases remaining between them. The CDR3 is 14 amino acids. The germline CDR1 and CDR2 sequences are MDHEN and SYDVKM. This CDR3 is CASSLNGGSYGYTF. DNA of the CDR3: TGTGCCAGCAGTTTGAACGGGGGCAGCTATGGCTACACCTTC.

The rearrangement joins TRBV28 to TRBJ1-1, with 10 nucleotides matching TRBD1. The CDR3 covers 14 residues. The germline CDR1 and CDR2 sequences are MDHEN and SYDVKM. The V gene end was trimmed by 3 bases and the J gene end by 4 bases; junction bases not matched to a gene: 2. CDR3 region: CASSFGQGGTEAFF. Here the CDR3 DNA reads TGTGCCAGCAGTTTCGGACAGGGGGGCACTGAAGCTTTCTTT.

This chain links TRBV5-4 with TRBJ2-7, with 7 bases aligning to TRBD2. J was trimmed by 4 bases and V by 5 bases; bases with no gene match: 12. CDR3 length: 15 residues. The germline gives CDR1 SGHNT, CDR2 YYREEE (reference sequence). This CDR3 is CASSASGGVGYEQYF. The CDR3 DNA sequence: TGTGCCAGCAGTGCCTCTGGGGGGGTGGGGTACGAGCAGTACTTC.

The chain uses TRBV21-1 and TRBJ1-3; the DNA was not used to check the table's D call, TRBD1. TRBV21-1 is flagged as a pseudogene. The CDR3 spans 17 residues. CDR3 in DNA: TGTGCCAGCAGCAAAGACACAGCTGCTCTCTCTGGAAACACCATATATTTT. Protein: CASSKDTAALSGNTIYF.

The chain combines TRBV11-2 with TRBJ1-6; D ambiguous. This CDR3 spans 14 amino acids. From germline, CDR1 is SGHAT and CDR2 FQNNGV. Trimming removed 5 bases from V and 7 bases from J, with 12 bases in between. The CDR3 nucleotides read TGTGCCAGCAGCGCCTTCGACGGAAATTCACCCCTCCACTTT. Protein product: CASSAFDGNSPLHF.

The genes are TRBV5-1 and TRBJ1-2; D possibly corresponds to TRBD1 (6 bases). The CDR3 runs to 14 residues. V lost 5 bases, J lost 4 bases, and 15 bases lay in between. Germline CDR1 SGHRS, CDR2 YFSETQ. The CDR3 protein is CASRLEAGVYGYTF. The CDR3 nucleotides read TGCGCCAGCAGGCTCGAGGCAGGGGTCTATGGCTACACCTTC. The whole variable domain, filled in from reference TRBV5-1 and TRBJ1-2, reads KAGVTQTPRYLIKTRGQQVTLSCSPISGHRSVSWYQQTPGQGLQFLFEYFSETQRNKGNFPGRFSGRQFSNSRSEMNVSTLELGDSALYLCASRLEAGVYGYTFGSGTRLTVV.

The chain uses TRBV10-1 and TRBJ1-2, with 9 bases fitting TRBD1. The CDR3 sequence is 13 residues long. Germline V gives CDR1 WNHNN, CDR2 SYGVQD (reference sequence). The ends lost 5 bases at V and 13 bases at J; junction bases unmatched: 11. The CDR3 region is CASSRTGGADITF. In DNA, the CDR3 is TGCGCCAGCAGTCGTACAGGGGGCGCGGATATCACCTTC.

The chain joins TRBV5-1 to TRBJ2-7, with D perhaps given as TRBD1 or TRBD2 (5 bases each). V gave up 4 bases and J gave up 0 bases, with 11 bases separating them. The germline V gene encodes CDR1 SGHRS and CDR2 YFSETQ. This CDR3 spans 14 amino acids. CDR3 region: CASSRERGSYEQYF. In DNA form, the CDR3 reads TGCGCCAGCAGCCGTGAGAGGGGCTCCTACGAGCAGTACTTC.

The chain couples TRBV5-1 to TRBJ1-1, with D possibly TRBD1 on 6 matching bases. V shed 2 bases and J shed 1 base, with 9 bases lying between them. CDR1 is SGHRS and CDR2 is YFSETQ in the germline V gene. The CDR3 sequence is 14 residues long. CDR3 nucleotide sequence: TGCGCCAGCAGCTTCGGGGGGCAGAACACTGAAGCTTTCTTT. Translation gives CASSFGGQNTEAFF. Looking up the rest from reference TRBV5-1 and TRBJ1-1 gives the full variable domain: KAGVTQTPRYLIKTRGQQVTLSCSPISGHRSVSWYQQTPGQGLQFLFEYFSETQRNKGNFPGRFSGRQFSNSRSEMNVSTLELGDSALYLCASSFGGQNTEAFFGQGTRLTVV.